This T cell receptor beta chain comes out of a study of blood T cell repertoires in COVID-19. TCRdb's table, derived via immunoSEQ multiplex PCR, lists solely in-frame clones and lacks some. The sample has 80,000 to 95,000 clones; around 85% are singletons. CDR1 is SNHLY, CDR2 FYNNEI, per germline. The length of the CDR3 is 17 residues. The V gene end was trimmed by 5 bases and the J gene end by 8 bases; junction bases not matched to a gene: 20. This chain uses TRBV2 with TRBJ1-2; TRBD1 matches at 7 bases. The clonotype was recovered from a woman between 70 and 85 years old with acute or convalescent COVID-19. The sample taken for sequencing was peripheral blood. The CDR3 bases are TGTGCCAGCAGTAAGGATGAGACAGGGTCCCTTTTGAGGGGCTACACCTTC. Encoded protein: CASSKDETGSLLRGYTF.